This T cell receptor beta chain was found in a study of spatial heterogeneity in lung cancer. Trimming cost V 0 bases and J 4 bases; bases outside gene matches: 8. CDR3 length: 15 amino acids. Looked up from germline, CDR1 is DFQATT and CDR2 is SNEGSKA (reference sequence). TCRdb independently ran MiXCR on the 5' RACE reads; one entry per CDR3 protein. This table holds under 85,000 distinct CDR3 sequences, 7.5% to 9.5% found once. The time point denotes: sample taken at primary tumor resection. Sample: PBMCs, taken at surgery. V usage is TRBV20-1 and J usage is TRBJ1-2; 7 nucleotides align to TRBD1. The source of this sequence is a male donor with early-stage non-small cell lung cancer. As DNA, the CDR3 is TGCAGTGCTAGAGATTTTCAGGGGGTTTCCTATGGCTACACCTTC. This codes for CSARDFQGVSYGYTF.